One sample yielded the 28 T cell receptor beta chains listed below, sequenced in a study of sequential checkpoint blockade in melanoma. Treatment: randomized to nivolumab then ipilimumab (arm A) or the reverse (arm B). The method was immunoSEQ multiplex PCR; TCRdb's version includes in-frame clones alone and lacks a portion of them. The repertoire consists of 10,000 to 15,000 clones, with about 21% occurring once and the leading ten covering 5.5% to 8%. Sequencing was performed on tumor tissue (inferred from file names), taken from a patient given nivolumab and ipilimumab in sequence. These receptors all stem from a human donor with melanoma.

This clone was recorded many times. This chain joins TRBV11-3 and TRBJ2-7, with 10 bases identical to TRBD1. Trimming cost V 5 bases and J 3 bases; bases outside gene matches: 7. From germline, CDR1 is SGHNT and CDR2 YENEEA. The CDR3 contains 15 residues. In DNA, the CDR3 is TGTGCCAGCAGCACACCCGGGACAGGGGTCTACGAGCAGTACTTC. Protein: CASSTPGTGVYEQYF.

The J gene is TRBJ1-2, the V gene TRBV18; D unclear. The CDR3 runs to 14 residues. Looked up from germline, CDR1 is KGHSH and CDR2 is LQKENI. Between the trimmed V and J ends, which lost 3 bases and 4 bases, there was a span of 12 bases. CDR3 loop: CASSPGRWLYGYTF. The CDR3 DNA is TGTGCCAGCTCACCCGGCAGGTGGCTCTATGGCTACACCTTC. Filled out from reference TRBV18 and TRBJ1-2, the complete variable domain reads NAGVMQNPRHLVRRRGQEARLRCSPMKGHSHVYWYRQLPEEGLKFMVYLQKENIIDESGMPKERFSAEFPKEGPSILRIQQVVRGDSAAYFCASSPGRWLYGYTFGSGTRLTVV.

The CDR3 nucleotides read TGTGCCTGGAGTGTATTGGGGACAGGGGGTGAAAAACTGTTTTTT. Residues: CAWSVLGTGGEKLFF. This chain joins TRBV30 and TRBJ1-4, with 11 bases that match TRBD1. V lost 0 bases, J lost 7 bases, and 4 bases stayed unmatched. This CDR3 spans 15 amino acids. CDR1 is GTSNPN and CDR2 is SVGIG in the germline V gene (reference sequence).

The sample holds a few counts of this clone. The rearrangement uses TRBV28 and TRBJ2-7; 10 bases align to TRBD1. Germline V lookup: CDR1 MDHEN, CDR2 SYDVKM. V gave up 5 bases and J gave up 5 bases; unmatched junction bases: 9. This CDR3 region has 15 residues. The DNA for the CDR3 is TGTGCCAGCAGTGCGCCGACAGGGGGCGCGAACGAGCAGTACTTC. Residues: CASSAPTGGANEQYF.

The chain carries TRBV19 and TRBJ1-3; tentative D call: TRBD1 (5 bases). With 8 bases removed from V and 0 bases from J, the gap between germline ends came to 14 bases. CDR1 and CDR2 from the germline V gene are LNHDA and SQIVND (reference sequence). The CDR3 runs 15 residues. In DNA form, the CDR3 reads TGTGCCAGTGGTAGACAGATTTACTCTGGAAACACCATATATTTT. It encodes CASGRQIYSGNTIYF. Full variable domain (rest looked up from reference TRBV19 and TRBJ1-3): DGGITQSPKYLFRKEGQNVTLSCEQNLNHDAMYWYRQDPGQGLRLIYYSQIVNDFQKGDIAEGYSVSREKKESFPLTVTSAQKNPTAFYLCASGRQIYSGNTIYFGEGSWLTVV.

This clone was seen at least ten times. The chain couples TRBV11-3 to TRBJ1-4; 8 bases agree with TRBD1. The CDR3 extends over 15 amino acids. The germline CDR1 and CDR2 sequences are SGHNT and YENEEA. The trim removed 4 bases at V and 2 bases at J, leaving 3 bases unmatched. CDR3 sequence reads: CASSSQGATNEKLFF. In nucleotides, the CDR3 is TGTGCCAGCAGCTCCCAGGGGGCGACTAATGAAAAACTGTTTTTT. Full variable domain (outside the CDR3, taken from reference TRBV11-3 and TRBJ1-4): EAGVVQSPRYKIIEKKQPVAFWCNPISGHNTLYWYLQNLGQGPELLIRYENEEAVDDSQLPKDRFSAERLKGVDSTLKIQPAELGDSAVYLCASSSQGATNEKLFFGSGTQLSVL.

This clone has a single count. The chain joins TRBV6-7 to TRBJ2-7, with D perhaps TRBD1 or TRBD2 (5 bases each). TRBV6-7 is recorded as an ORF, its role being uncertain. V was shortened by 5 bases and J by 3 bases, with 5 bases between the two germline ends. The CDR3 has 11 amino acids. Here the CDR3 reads CASSGGYEQYF. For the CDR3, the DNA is TGTGCCAGCAGTGGGGGCTACGAGCAGTACTTC.

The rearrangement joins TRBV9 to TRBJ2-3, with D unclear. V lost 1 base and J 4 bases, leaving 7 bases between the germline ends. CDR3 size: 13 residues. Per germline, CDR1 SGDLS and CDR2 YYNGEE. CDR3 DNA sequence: TGTGCCAGCAGCGTACGGTGGGCAGATACGCAGTATTTT. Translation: CASSVRWADTQYF.

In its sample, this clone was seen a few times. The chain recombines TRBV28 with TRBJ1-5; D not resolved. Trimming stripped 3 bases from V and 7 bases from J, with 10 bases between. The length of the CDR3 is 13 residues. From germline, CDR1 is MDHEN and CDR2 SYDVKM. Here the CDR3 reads CASSFEGRQPQHF. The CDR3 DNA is TGTGCCAGCAGTTTCGAAGGGCGGCAGCCCCAGCATTTT.

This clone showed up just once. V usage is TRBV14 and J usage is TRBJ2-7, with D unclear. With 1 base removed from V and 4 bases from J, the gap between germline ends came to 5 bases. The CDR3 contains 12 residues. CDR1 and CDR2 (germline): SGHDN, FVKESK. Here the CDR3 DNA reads TGTGCCAGCAGCCAAGGGGGTTACGAGCAGTACTTC. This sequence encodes CASSQGGYEQYF. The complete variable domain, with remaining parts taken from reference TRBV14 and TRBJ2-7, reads EAGVTQFPSHSVIEKGQTVTLRCDPISGHDNLYWYRRVMGKEIKFLLHFVKESKQDESGMPNNRFLAERTGGTYSTLKVQPAELEDSGVYFCASSQGGYEQYFGPGTRLTVT.

Written as DNA, the CDR3 is TGCGCCAGCAGCCCTCAGGGGACAGGCGAAGAAAAACTGTTTTTT. Protein: CASSPQGTGEEKLFF. The chain is built from TRBV5-1 and TRBJ1-4; 8 nucleotides agree with TRBD1. Germline assignment: CDR1 SGHRS and CDR2 YFSETQ. J was trimmed by 8 bases and V by 4 bases; bases with no gene match: 10. The CDR3 is 15 amino acids.

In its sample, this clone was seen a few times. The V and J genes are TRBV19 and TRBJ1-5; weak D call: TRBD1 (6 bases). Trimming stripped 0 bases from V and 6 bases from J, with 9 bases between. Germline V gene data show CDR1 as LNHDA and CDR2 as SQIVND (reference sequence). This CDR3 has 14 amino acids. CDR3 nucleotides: TGTGCCAGTAGTATAGATAGGGGGGGTCAGCCCCAGCATTTT. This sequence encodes CASSIDRGGQPQHF.

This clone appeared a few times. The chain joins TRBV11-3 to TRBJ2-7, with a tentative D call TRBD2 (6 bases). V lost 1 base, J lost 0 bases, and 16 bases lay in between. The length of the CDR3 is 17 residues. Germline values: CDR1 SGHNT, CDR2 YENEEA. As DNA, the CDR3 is TGTGCCAGCAGCTTAGGCCTCACATCGGGGGACTCCTACGAGCAGTACTTC. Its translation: CASSLGLTSGDSYEQYF. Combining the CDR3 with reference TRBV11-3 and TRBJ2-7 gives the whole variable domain EAGVVQSPRYKIIEKKQPVAFWCNPISGHNTLYWYLQNLGQGPELLIRYENEEAVDDSQLPKDRFSAERLKGVDSTLKIQPAELGDSAVYLCASSLGLTSGDSYEQYFGPGTRLTVT.

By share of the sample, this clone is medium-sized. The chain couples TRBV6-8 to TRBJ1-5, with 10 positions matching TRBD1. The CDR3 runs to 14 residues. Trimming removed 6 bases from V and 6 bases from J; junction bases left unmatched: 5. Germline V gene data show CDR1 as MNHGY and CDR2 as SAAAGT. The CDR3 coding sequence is TGTGCCAGCAGAACAGGACAGGGGGGTCAGCCCCAGCATTTT. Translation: CASRTGQGGQPQHF.

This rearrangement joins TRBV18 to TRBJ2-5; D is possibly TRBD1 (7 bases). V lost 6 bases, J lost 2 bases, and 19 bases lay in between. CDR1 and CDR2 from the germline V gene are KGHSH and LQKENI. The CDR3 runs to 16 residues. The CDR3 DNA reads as TGTGCCAGCTCTCTGAACGAGGGGGGACAGCAAGAGACCCAGTACTTC. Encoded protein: CASSLNEGGQQETQYF.

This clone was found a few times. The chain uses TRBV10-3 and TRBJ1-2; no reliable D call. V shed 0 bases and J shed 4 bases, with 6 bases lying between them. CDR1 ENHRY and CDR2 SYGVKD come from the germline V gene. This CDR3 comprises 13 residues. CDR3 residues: CAISESTTYGYTF. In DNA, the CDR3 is TGTGCCATCAGTGAGTCGACAACCTATGGCTACACCTTC.

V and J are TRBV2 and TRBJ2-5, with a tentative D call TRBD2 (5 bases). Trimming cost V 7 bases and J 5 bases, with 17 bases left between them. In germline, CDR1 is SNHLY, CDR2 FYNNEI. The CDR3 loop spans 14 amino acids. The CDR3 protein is CASTDRGEGETQYF. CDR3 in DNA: TGTGCCAGCACCGATCGGGGTGAGGGCGAGACCCAGTACTTC.

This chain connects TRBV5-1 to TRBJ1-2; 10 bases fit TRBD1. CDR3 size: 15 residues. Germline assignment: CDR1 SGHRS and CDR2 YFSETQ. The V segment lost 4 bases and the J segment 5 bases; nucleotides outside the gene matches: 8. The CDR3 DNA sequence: TGCGCCAGCAGCGTGACAGGGGGCCCGGGGTATGGCTACACCTTC. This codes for CASSVTGGPGYGYTF.

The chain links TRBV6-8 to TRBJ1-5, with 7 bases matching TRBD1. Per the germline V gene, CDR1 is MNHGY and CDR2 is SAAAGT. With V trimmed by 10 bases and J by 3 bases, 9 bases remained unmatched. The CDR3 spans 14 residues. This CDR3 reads CATPGQALNQPQHF. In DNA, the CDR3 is TGTGCCACCCCAGGACAGGCTCTCAATCAGCCCCAGCATTTT.

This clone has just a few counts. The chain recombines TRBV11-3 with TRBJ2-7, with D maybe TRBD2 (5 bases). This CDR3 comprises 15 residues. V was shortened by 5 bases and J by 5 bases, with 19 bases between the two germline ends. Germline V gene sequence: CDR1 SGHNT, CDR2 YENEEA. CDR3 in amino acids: CASSVQTAGGDEQYF. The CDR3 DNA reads TGTGCCAGCAGCGTACAGACGGCGGGTGGGGACGAGCAGTACTTC. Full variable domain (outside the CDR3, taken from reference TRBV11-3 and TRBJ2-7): EAGVVQSPRYKIIEKKQPVAFWCNPISGHNTLYWYLQNLGQGPELLIRYENEEAVDDSQLPKDRFSAERLKGVDSTLKIQPAELGDSAVYLCASSVQTAGGDEQYFGPGTRLTVT.

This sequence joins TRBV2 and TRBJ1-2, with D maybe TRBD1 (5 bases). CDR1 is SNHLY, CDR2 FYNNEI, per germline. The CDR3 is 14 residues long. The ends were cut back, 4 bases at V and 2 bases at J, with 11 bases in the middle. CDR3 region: CASSVGGKNYGYTF. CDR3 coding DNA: TGTGCCAGCAGTGTTGGGGGTAAGAACTATGGCTACACCTTC.

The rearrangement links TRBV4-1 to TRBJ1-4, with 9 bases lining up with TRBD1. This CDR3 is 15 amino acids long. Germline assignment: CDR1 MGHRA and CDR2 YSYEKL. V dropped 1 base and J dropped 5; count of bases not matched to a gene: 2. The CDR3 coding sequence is TGCGCCAGCAGCCAAGGGACAGGGGACAATGAAAAACTGTTTTTT. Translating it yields CASSQGTGDNEKLFF.

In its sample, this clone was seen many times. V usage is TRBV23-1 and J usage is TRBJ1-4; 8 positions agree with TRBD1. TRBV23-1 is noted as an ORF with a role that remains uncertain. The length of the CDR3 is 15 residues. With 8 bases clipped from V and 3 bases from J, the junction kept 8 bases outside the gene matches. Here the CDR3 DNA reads TGCGCCAGCGGATTCCGACAGGGGCCTAATGAAAAACTGTTTTTT. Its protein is CASGFRQGPNEKLFF.

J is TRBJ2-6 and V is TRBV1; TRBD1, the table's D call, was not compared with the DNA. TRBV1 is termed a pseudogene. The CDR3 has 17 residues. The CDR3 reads CASSQEQGASGANVLTF. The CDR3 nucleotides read TGCGCCAGCAGCCAAGAACAGGGGGCTTCTGGGGCCAACGTCCTGACTTTC.

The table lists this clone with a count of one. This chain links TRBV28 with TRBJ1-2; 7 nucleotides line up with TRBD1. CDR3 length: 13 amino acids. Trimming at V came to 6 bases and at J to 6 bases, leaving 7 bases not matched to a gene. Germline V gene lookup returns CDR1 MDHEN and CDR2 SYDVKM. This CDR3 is CASSPTGTDGYTF. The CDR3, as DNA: TGTGCCAGCAGCCCGACAGGGACTGATGGCTACACCTTC.

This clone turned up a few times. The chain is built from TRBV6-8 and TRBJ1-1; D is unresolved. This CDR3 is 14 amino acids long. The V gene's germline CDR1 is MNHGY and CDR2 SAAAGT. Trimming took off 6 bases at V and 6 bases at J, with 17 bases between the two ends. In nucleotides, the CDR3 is TGTGCCAGCAGATCCTATACGGGTTGGGCTGAAGCTTTCTTT. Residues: CASRSYTGWAEAFF.

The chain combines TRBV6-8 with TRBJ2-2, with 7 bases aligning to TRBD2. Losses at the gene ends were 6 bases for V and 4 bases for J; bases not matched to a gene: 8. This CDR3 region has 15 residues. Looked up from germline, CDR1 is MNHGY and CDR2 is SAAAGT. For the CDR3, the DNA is TGTGCCAGCAGACCGGGGAGGGCGCGCACCGGGGAGCTGTTTTTT. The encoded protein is CASRPGRARTGELFF.

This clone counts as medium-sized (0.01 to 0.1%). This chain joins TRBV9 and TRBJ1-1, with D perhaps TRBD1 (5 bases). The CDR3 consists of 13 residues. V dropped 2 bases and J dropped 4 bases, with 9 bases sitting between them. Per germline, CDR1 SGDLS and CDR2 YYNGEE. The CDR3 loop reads CASSVGAGTEAFF. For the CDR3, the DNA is TGTGCCAGCAGCGTCGGGGCGGGCACTGAAGCTTTCTTT.